This T cell receptor beta chain came from a study of OX40 agonist ivuxolimab in advanced cancers. Whole-study results and caveats: Clones of CD4+ and CD8+ blood T cells grew by week 6 at doses of 0.1 to 3.0 mg/kg.

The assay was immunoSEQ multiplex PCR, and TCRdb's table has in-frame clones only and misses some. The table includes 90,000 to 100,000 clones, 90% detected once. Trimming stripped 1 base from V and 7 bases from J, with 14 bases between. Germline assignment: CDR1 SGHTA and CDR2 FQGTGA. CDR3 length: 15 residues. This clone was seen a single time. Antigen unknown. J is TRBJ2-1 and V is TRBV7-3; maybe TRBD2 (7 bases). This specimen was CD4+ or CD8+ T cells sorted from blood, taken in a trial of the OX40 agonist ivuxolimab. The clonotype comes from an adult with an advanced solid tumor such as melanoma, head and neck, liver or kidney cancer. The CDR3 sequence is CASSLMWGGQNEQFF. CDR3 DNA: TGTGCCAGCAGCTTAATGTGGGGGGGCCAGAATGAGCAGTTCTTC.